Following are 25 T cell receptor beta chains from one sample sequenced in a study of T-cell reconstitution after alpha-beta-depleted transplantation in children. Molecular barcoding with unique molecular identifiers was used for the TCRbeta library. TCRdb re-called the PCR reads with MiXCR, one entry per CDR3 protein. The sample lists a few hundred thousand distinct CDR3 sequences, over 40% seen once, with 25% to 30% in the top ten. Specimen: PBMCs, collected before TCRalphabeta/CD19-depleted stem cell transplant. Source of these receptors: a girl aged 2 to 9 with aplastic anemia, due to receive a stem cell transplant.

This clonotype occurred many times. The V gene is TRBV6-2 or TRBV6-3, the J gene TRBJ2-1; the D is unclear. Trimming cost V 2 bases and J 6 bases, with 11 bases left between them. The CDR3 is 14 amino acids. Germline-derived CDR1 and CDR2 are MNHEY and SVGEGT. The CDR3 coding sequence is TGTGCCAGCAGTTACAGCCCACTCTTCAATGAGCAGTTCTTC. Amino acid sequence: CASSYSPLFNEQFF.

This chain links TRBV5-5 with TRBJ2-1; perhaps D is TRBD1 or TRBD2 (5 bases each). This CDR3 spans 15 amino acids. V shed 2 bases and J shed 4 bases, with 13 bases lying between them. CDR1 SGHKS and CDR2 YYEKEE come from the germline V gene (reference sequence). CDR3 sequence: CASSFRRDPYNEQFF. CDR3 sequence (DNA): TGTGCCAGCAGCTTTCGTCGGGACCCTTACAATGAGCAGTTCTTC.

The chain joins TRBV20-1 to TRBJ2-7, with no clear D. Per germline, CDR1 DFQATT and CDR2 SNEGSKA (reference sequence). V was cut by 3 bases and J by 1 base, with 7 bases left in between. The CDR3 sequence is 12 residues long. Here the CDR3 reads CSASVYSYEQYF. CDR3 DNA: TGCAGTGCTAGCGTGTATTCCTACGAGCAGTACTTC.

The V and J genes are TRBV12-3 or TRBV12-4 and TRBJ2-3; no firm D call. V gave up 3 bases and J gave up 4 bases, with 8 bases separating them. The CDR3 has 13 amino acids. The CDR3 region is CASSFWQSDTQYF. The CDR3 DNA is TGTGCCAGCAGTTTTTGGCAGTCAGATACGCAGTATTTT.

The chain carries TRBV20-1 and TRBJ2-7; tentative D call: TRBD2 (5 bases). Trimming removed 6 bases at V and 0 bases at J, with 12 bases between. This CDR3 has 13 amino acids. Germline loops: CDR1 DFQATT, CDR2 SNEGSKA (reference sequence). The CDR3 sequence is CSAIKTSSYEQYF. CDR3 nucleotide sequence: TGCAGTGCCATCAAAACTAGCTCCTACGAGCAGTACTTC.

The V and J genes are TRBV3-1 and TRBJ1-1; 9 nucleotides line up with TRBD1. The V gene's germline CDR1 is LGHDT and CDR2 YNNKEL (reference sequence). This CDR3 is built from 13 residues. Unmatched junction bases numbered 8, after V lost 3 bases and J lost 12 bases. In DNA form, the CDR3 reads TGTGCCAGCAGCCAGTCCGGGACAGGGTCAACTTTCTTT. Translation gives CASSQSGTGSTFF. Using reference TRBV3-1 and TRBJ1-1 for the parts outside the CDR3, the full variable domain is DTAVSQTPKYLVTQMGNDKSIKCEQNLGHDTMYWYKQDSKKFLKIMFSYNNKELIINETVPNRFSPKSPDKAHLNLHINSLELGDSAVYFCASSQSGTGSTFFGQGTRLTVV.

The chain joins TRBV15 to TRBJ2-4; D unclear. The germline V and J ends were trimmed by 5 bases and 7 bases, with 12 bases remaining between them. Germline V gene data show CDR1 as LNHNV and CDR2 as YYDKDF (reference sequence). The CDR3 is made up of 13 amino acids. The CDR3: CATSAGRTNIQYF. The CDR3 DNA reads TGTGCCACCAGCGCCGGGCGGACGAACATTCAGTACTTC.

The chain combines TRBV6-9 with TRBJ2-4; no firm D call. Germline V gives CDR1 MNHGY, CDR2 SVAAGI. The CDR3 runs to 11 residues. V dropped 5 bases and J dropped 7 bases, with 6 bases sitting between them. This CDR3 reads CASSQLNIQYF. In DNA, the CDR3 is TGTGCCAGCAGTCAATTGAACATTCAGTACTTC.

This clonotype was counted only a few times. The chain links TRBV7-6 to TRBJ2-3, with 7 bases that match TRBD2. CDR3 size: 17 residues. V dropped 1 base and J dropped 3; count of bases not matched to a gene: 10. CDR1 is SGHVS, CDR2 FNYEAQ, per germline. Here the CDR3 DNA reads TGTGCCAGCAGCTTAGACGGGGGGACGGGGGTGACAGATACGCAGTATTTT. Translation: CASSLDGGTGVTDTQYF.

This clonotype has a single count. J is TRBJ2-7 and V is TRBV20-1; perhaps TRBD1 as D (6 bases). Germline V gene lookup returns CDR1 DFQATT and CDR2 SNEGSKA (reference sequence). V lost 0 bases and J 0 bases, leaving 12 bases between the germline ends. The CDR3 has 15 residues. CDR3 in amino acids: CSARDRDMSSYEQYF. The DNA of the CDR3 is TGCAGTGCTAGAGACCGGGACATGAGCTCCTACGAGCAGTACTTC.

This clonotype showed up just a few times. This chain links TRBV5-5 with TRBJ2-3; D call uncertain. Deletions cut 3 bases from V and 5 bases from J, with 10 bases between. This CDR3 has 13 amino acids. Germline CDR1 reads SGHKS; CDR2 reads YYEKEE (reference sequence). Written as DNA, the CDR3 is TGTGCCAGCAGCTCAAGGTGGGGAGATACGCAGTATTTT. Its protein product is CASSSRWGDTQYF. The whole variable domain, filled in from reference TRBV5-5 and TRBJ2-3, reads DAGVTQSPTHLIKTRGQQVTLRCSPISGHKSVSWYQQVLGQGPQFIFQYYEKEERGRGNFPDRFSARQFPNYSSELNVNALLLGDSALYLCASSSRWGDTQYFGPGTRLTVL.

There are many counts of this clonotype. J is TRBJ2-7 and V is TRBV27, with D perhaps matching TRBD1 (6 bases). With 3 bases removed from V and 0 bases from J, the gap between germline ends came to 9 bases. This CDR3 contains 14 residues. From germline, CDR1 is MNHEY and CDR2 SMNVEV (reference sequence). CDR3 in amino acids: CASSFGTHSYEQYF. The CDR3 DNA sequence: TGTGCCAGCAGTTTCGGGACACACTCCTACGAGCAGTACTTC.

This rearrangement joins TRBV12-3 or TRBV12-4 to TRBJ1-4; perhaps TRBD1 as D (6 bases). The CDR3 consists of 14 residues. V was cut by 5 bases and J by 5 bases, with 12 bases left in between. CDR3 residues: CASSPTGRNEKLFF. In DNA, the CDR3 is TGTGCCAGCAGTCCGACAGGCCGCAATGAAAAACTGTTTTTT.

This clonotype showed up just a few times. The genes are TRBV28 and TRBJ2-7, with 13 bases fitting TRBD2. There are 15 residues in the CDR3. The ends lost 4 bases at V and 2 bases at J; junction bases unmatched: 2. The germline V gene encodes CDR1 MDHEN and CDR2 SYDVKM. The CDR3 region has the DNA TGTGCCAGCAGTTGGGGACTAGCGGGGCCCTACGAGCAGTACTTC. Residues: CASSWGLAGPYEQYF.

This clonotype was picked up a small number of times. The chain couples TRBV29-1 to TRBJ1-2; tentatively, D is TRBD1 (5 bases). Germline V CDR1 and CDR2: SQVTM, ANQGSEA. V lost 4 bases and J lost 4, with 10 bases in between. The CDR3 covers 12 residues. The CDR3 DNA reads as TGCAGCGTTGTAGGGGTGGGCTATGGCTACACCTTC. Translation: CSVVGVGYGYTF.

This clonotype came up many times. The chain couples TRBV20-1 to TRBJ2-3; D gene uncertain. V lost 0 bases, J lost 2 bases, and 12 bases lay in between. Germline-derived CDR1 and CDR2 are DFQATT and SNEGSKA (reference sequence). CDR3 length: 15 residues. DNA of the CDR3: TGCAGTGCTAGAGATCAACTGAGAGACACAGATACGCAGTATTTT. It is translated as CSARDQLRDTDTQYF.

This chain links TRBV30 with TRBJ2-2; 7 bases agree with TRBD2. CDR1 GTSNPN and CDR2 SVGIG come from the germline V gene (reference sequence). V was pared by 3 bases and J by 0 bases, with 7 bases of the junction left unmatched. This CDR3 comprises 16 residues. CDR3 protein: CAWSTWGRANTGELFF. Here the CDR3 DNA reads TGTGCCTGGAGCACTTGGGGGAGGGCGAACACCGGGGAGCTGTTTTTT.

The rearrangement uses TRBV9 and TRBJ2-7; no clear D. V dropped 1 base and J dropped 5 bases, with 7 bases sitting between them. The V gene's germline CDR1 is SGDLS and CDR2 YYNGEE. The CDR3 loop spans 12 amino acids. The CDR3 spells CASSVSADEQYF. The CDR3 nucleotides read TGTGCCAGCAGCGTATCAGCCGACGAGCAGTACTTC.

This clonotype was counted ten times or more. The V gene is TRBV12-3 or TRBV12-4, the J gene TRBJ1-5; no reliable D call. The CDR3 length is 14 residues. Trimming pared 8 bases from V and 1 base from J, leaving 12 bases between. The CDR3 here is CASGSGTSNQPQHF. The CDR3 nucleotides read TGTGCCAGCGGGTCCGGTACGAGCAATCAGCCCCAGCATTTT.

Comment on this clonotype: A much larger clone lies one base from this, so it may be a read error. The chain uses TRBV4-2 and TRBJ1-6, with TRBD1 as a possible D gene (5 bases). V was trimmed by 4 bases and J by 8 bases, leaving 21 bases between them. The CDR3 consists of 17 residues. The germline V gene encodes CDR1 LGHNA and CDR2 YNFKEQ. CDR3 in DNA: TGTGCCAGCAGCCCGTCCGGACCTACCCGAGGGGATTCACCCCTCCACTTT. Amino acids: CASSPSGPTRGDSPLHF.

This clonotype was counted ten times or more. V is TRBV7-2 and J is TRBJ1-1; perhaps TRBD1 as D (5 bases). The CDR3 contains 13 residues. Trimming pared 5 bases from V and 3 bases from J, leaving 10 bases between. CDR1 and CDR2 from the germline V gene are SGHTA and FQGNSA. The CDR3 here is CASSPQGYTEAFF. DNA for the CDR3: TGTGCCAGCAGCCCGCAGGGTTACACTGAAGCTTTCTTT.

This chain's CDR3 is CASSRSRGDYGYTF. The CDR3 nucleotides read TGTGCCAGCAGCCGATCCAGGGGGGACTATGGCTACACCTTC. This chain uses TRBV7-9 with TRBJ1-2; 7 bases fit TRBD1. CDR3 length equals 14 residues. CDR1 and CDR2 (germline): SEHNR, FQNEAQ (reference sequence). V trimming: 5 bases; J trimming: 3 bases; junction bases outside the gene matches: 6.

This clonotype was detected many times. The chain carries TRBV20-1 and TRBJ1-4; D unresolved. This CDR3 is built from 12 residues. Per germline, CDR1 DFQATT and CDR2 SNEGSKA (reference sequence). Trimming removed 1 base at V and 13 bases at J, with 13 bases between. As DNA, the CDR3 is TGCAGTGCTAGAGGGGAGGGATTGGGACTGTTTTTT. Its protein product is CSARGEGLGLFF.

The chain couples TRBV10-3 to TRBJ2-2, with D possibly being TRBD1 (5 bases). V gave up 2 bases and J gave up 4 bases, with 8 bases separating them. This CDR3 spans 14 amino acids. Looked up from germline, CDR1 is ENHRY and CDR2 is SYGVKD. The CDR3: CAISEQTVTGELFF. CDR3 sequence (DNA): TGTGCCATCAGTGAGCAGACAGTCACCGGGGAGCTGTTTTTT.

This rearrangement joins TRBV12-3 or TRBV12-4 to TRBJ2-1; D is possibly TRBD1 or TRBD2 (5 bases each). V gave up 5 bases and J gave up 8 bases, with 13 bases separating them. The CDR3 consists of 13 residues. The CDR3 loop is CASSPGPDHEQFF. The CDR3 DNA sequence: TGTGCCAGCAGTCCGGGGCCGGATCATGAGCAGTTCTTC.